The rows below give T cell receptor beta chains drawn from one sample of a study of blood T cell repertoires in COVID-19. Using immunoSEQ multiplex PCR, the repertoire was profiled, and TCRdb retains in-frame clones only, with some absent. The top ten clones hold under 5% of a sample with about 53,000 clones, approximately 87% of them seen once. Input material: peripheral blood. All receptors come from a man in his fifties with acute or convalescent COVID-19. The CDR3 runs from the conserved cysteine through the conserved F or W. The D gene is left open where the match is weak. The size of a clone is reported for some rows only, either as once, few or many, or as a class for expanded clones.

-	TRBJ2-1	TRBV2	-	TGTGCCAGCAGTTTAGCGCCCCGCTCCTACAATGAGCAGTTCTTC	CASSLAPRSYNEQFF
-	TRBJ1-2	TRBV7-2	-	TGTGCCAGCAGCTTGGGGAGTCAGAGGATGGGTGGCTACACCTTC	CASSLGSQRMGGYTF
TRBD1	TRBJ2-1	TRBV2	-	TGTGCCAGCAGTCCCCTCGAAACAGGGGGCTTCTTTTTTGAGCAGTTCTTC	CASSPLETGGFFFEQFF
TRBD2	TRBJ2-1	TRBV7-3	-	TGTGCCAGCAGCTTAATTGAGTCTAGCGGGCAGTTCTTC	CASSLIESSGQFF
-	TRBJ1-1	TRBV5-5	-	TGTGCCAGCAGCTTGGTAGTAATGAACACTGAAGCTTTCTTT	CASSLVVMNTEAFF
TRBD1	TRBJ1-2	TRBV5-8	once	TGTGCCGGTAGACAGGGGTACGGCTACACCTTC	CAGRQGYGYTF
TRBD2	TRBJ2-5	TRBV10-3	few	TGTGCCATCAAGGGACTAGAAGAGACCCAGTACTTC	CAIKGLEETQYF
-	TRBJ2-7	TRBV27	-	TGTGCCAGCAGTTTAGGGCCCCGTCGCAGCCCCTACGAGCAGTACTTC	CASSLGPRRSPYEQYF
TRBD2	TRBJ2-1	TRBV19	once	TGTGCCAGTACCCCGGGGGGACTAGCTGGTAATGAGCAGTTCTTC	CASTPGGLAGNEQFF
-	TRBJ2-7	TRBV6-5	-	TGTGCCACAGACAGGAACTACGAGCAGTACTTC	CATDRNYEQYF
-	TRBJ1-1	TRBV5-6	-	TGTGCCAGCAGCCGGTCGGTTTACCTTGAAGCTTTCTTT	CASSRSVYLEAFF
TRBD1	TRBJ1-2	TRBV9	-	TGTGCCAGCAGCGTAGGGACAGGAGTCAATGGCTACACCTTC	CASSVGTGVNGYTF
-	TRBJ1-4	TRBV7-9	-	TGTGCCAGCAGCTCGCAGGGTCCGGCTAATGAAAAACTGTTTTTT	CASSSQGPANEKLFF
-	TRBJ2-7	TRBV12-3/TRBV12-4	-	TGTGCCAGCAGTTCCGGACATTACGAGCAGTACTTC	CASSSGHYEQYF
-	TRBJ1-2	TRBV28	once	TGTGCCAACCAAGGCGACAGTTATGGCTACACCTTC	CANQGDSYGYTF
TRBD1	TRBJ2-3	TRBV15	-	TGTGCCACCAGCGACAGGGCCATGTTCGATACGCAGTATTTT	CATSDRAMFDTQYF
-	TRBJ1-5	TRBV7-6	-	TGTGCCAGCAGCGGAGGGCCTAATCAGCCCCAGCATTTT	CASSGGPNQPQHF
-	TRBJ1-2	TRBV5-6	-	TGTGCCAGCAGCTTGAGCGGGTATGGCTACACCTTC	CASSLSGYGYTF
TRBD2	TRBJ2-1	TRBV18	-	TGTGCCAGCTCACCTTTTTCGGAACTAGCGGGAGGGATTGGTGAGCAGTTCTTC	CASSPFSELAGGIGEQFF
TRBD1	TRBJ2-5	TRBV3-1/TRBV3-2	-	TGTGCCAGCAGCCCCCGGGACAGAAAAGAGACCCAGTACTTC	CASSPRDRKETQYF
TRBD2	TRBJ2-7	TRBV7-8	-	TGTGCCAGCAGCCCGTGGAGCGGGAGCTCCCACGAGCAGTACTTC	CASSPWSGSSHEQYF
-	TRBJ2-7	TRBV20-1	-	TGCAGTGCTAGAGTTATCTACGAGCAGTACTTC	CSARVIYEQYF
TRBD2	TRBJ2-2	TRBV2	-	TGTGCCAGCAGTACCGGACTAGGCGGGAGTGGGTCCGGGGAGCTGTTTTTT	CASSTGLGGSGSGELFF